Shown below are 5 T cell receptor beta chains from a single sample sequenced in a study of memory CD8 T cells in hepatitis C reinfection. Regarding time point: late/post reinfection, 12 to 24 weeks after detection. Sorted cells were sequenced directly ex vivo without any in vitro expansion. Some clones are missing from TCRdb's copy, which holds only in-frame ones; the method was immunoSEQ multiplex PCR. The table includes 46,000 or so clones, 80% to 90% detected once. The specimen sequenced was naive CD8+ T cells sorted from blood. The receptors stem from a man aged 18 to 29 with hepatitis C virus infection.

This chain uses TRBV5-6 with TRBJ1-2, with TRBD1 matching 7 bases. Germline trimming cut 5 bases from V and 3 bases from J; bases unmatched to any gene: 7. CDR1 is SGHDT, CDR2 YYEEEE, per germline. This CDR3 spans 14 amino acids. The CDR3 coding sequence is TGTGCCAGCAGGGCCGGGACAGACTACTATGGCTACACCTTC. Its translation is CASRAGTDYYGYTF. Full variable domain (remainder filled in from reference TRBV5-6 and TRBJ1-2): DAGVTQSPTHLIKTRGQQVTLRCSPKSGHDTVSWYQQALGQGPQFIFQYYEEEERQRGNFPDRFSGHQFPNYSSELNVNALLLGDSALYLCASRAGTDYYGYTFGSGTRLTVV.

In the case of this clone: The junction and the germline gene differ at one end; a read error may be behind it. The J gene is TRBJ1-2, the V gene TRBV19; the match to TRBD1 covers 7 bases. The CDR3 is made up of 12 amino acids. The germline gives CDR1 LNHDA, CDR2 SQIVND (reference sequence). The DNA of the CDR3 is TGTGCCACCTCGGGACAGTCCTATAGCTACACCTTC. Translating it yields CATSGQSYSYTF.

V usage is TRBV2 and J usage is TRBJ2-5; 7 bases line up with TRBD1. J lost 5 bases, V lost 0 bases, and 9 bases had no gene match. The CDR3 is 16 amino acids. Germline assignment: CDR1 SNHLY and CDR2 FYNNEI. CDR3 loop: CASSEAWAGGEETQYF. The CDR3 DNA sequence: TGTGCCAGCAGTGAAGCATGGGCAGGGGGAGAGGAGACCCAGTACTTC. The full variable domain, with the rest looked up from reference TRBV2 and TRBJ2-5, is EPEVTQTPSHQVTQMGQEVILRCVPISNHLYFYWYRQILGQKVEFLVSFYNNEISEKSEIFDDQFSVERPDGSNFTLKIRSTKLEDSAMYFCASSEAWAGGEETQYFGPGTRLLVL.

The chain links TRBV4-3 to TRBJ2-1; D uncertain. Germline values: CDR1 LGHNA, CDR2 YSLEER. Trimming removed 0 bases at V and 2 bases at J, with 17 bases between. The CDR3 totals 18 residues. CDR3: CASSQDRRSPQPYNEQFF. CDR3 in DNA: TGCGCCAGCAGCCAAGATAGGAGATCACCCCAACCCTACAATGAGCAGTTCTTC.

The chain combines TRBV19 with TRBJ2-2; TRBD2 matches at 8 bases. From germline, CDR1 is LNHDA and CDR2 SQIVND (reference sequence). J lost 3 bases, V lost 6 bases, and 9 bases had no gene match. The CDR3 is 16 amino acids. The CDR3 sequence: CASSGGAAGYTGELFF. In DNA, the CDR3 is TGTGCCAGTAGCGGGGGGGCCGCTGGGTACACCGGGGAGCTGTTTTTT. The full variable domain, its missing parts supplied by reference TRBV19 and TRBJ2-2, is DGGITQSPKYLFRKEGQNVTLSCEQNLNHDAMYWYRQDPGQGLRLIYYSQIVNDFQKGDIAEGYSVSREKKESFPLTVTSAQKNPTAFYLCASSGGAAGYTGELFFGEGSRLTVL.